These 24 T cell receptor beta chains originate from one sample sequenced in a study of blood T cell repertoires in COVID-19. Method: immunoSEQ multiplex PCR; TCRdb's copy keeps in-frame clones and lacks some. This sample has some 330,000 clones, with less than 90% found just once. The sample consisted of PBMCs or T cells enriched from blood (not recorded which). Receptors originate from a woman between 50 and 59 years old who had recovered from COVID-19.

This CDR3 reads CASSRHQTDLNTQYF. CDR3 sequence (DNA): TGTGCCAGCAGCCGACATCAGACAGATCTTAATACGCAGTATTTT. The chain combines TRBV13 with TRBJ2-3; weak D call: TRBD1 (5 bases). The CDR3 covers 15 residues. Germline V gene lookup returns CDR1 PRHDT and CDR2 FYEKMQ (reference sequence). V lost 5 bases to trimming and J lost 7 bases, with 19 bases between them.

J is TRBJ2-5 and V is TRBV9; maybe TRBD2 (6 bases). CDR1 and CDR2 from the germline V gene are SGDLS and YYNGEE. This CDR3 contains 12 residues. With 6 bases removed from V and 2 bases from J, the gap between germline ends came to 8 bases. In DNA, the CDR3 is TGTGCCAGCAATAGCGGACAAGAGACCCAGTACTTC. It yields the protein CASNSGQETQYF. Combining the CDR3 with reference TRBV9 and TRBJ2-5 gives the whole variable domain DSGVTQTPKHLITATGQRVTLRCSPRSGDLSVYWYQQSLDQGLQFLIQYYNGEERAKGNILERFSAQQFPDLHSELNLSSLELGDSALYFCASNSGQETQYFGPGTRLLVL.

The V call is TRBV4-3, the J call TRBJ1-6; the match to TRBD1 covers 9 bases. The CDR3 is 17 amino acids. V lost 2 bases and J lost 6; bases outside the gene matches: 8. CDR1 and CDR2 (germline): LGHNA, YSLEER. The CDR3 loop is CASSQPPSGQGNSPLHF. For the CDR3, the DNA is TGCGCCAGCAGCCAACCGCCGTCGGGACAGGGTAATTCACCCCTCCACTTT.

This clone has a single count. This chain joins TRBV11-3 and TRBJ1-1; D possibly corresponds to TRBD1 (5 bases). V dropped 5 bases and J dropped 6 bases, with 16 bases sitting between them. In germline, CDR1 is SGHNT, CDR2 YENEEA. CDR3 length equals 14 residues. This chain's CDR3 is CASSPPPWGAEAFF. CDR3 coding DNA: TGTGCCAGCAGCCCCCCCCCGTGGGGCGCTGAAGCTTTCTTT.

This CDR3 is CASSTPGYGYTF. The CDR3 DNA is TGTGCCAGCAGTACACCTGGCTATGGCTACACCTTC. The chain joins TRBV28 to TRBJ1-2, with D unresolved. Trimming stripped 5 bases from V and 4 bases from J, with 8 bases between. Germline CDR1 MDHEN, CDR2 SYDVKM. This CDR3 region has 12 residues.

The chain combines TRBV2 with TRBJ2-5; 7 bases are shared with TRBD1. V lost 6 bases to trimming and J lost 2 bases; unmatched junction nucleotides: 3. Germline V gene lookup returns CDR1 SNHLY and CDR2 FYNNEI. The CDR3 has 13 amino acids. The CDR3 loop reads CASRRGQQETQYF. Here the CDR3 DNA reads TGTGCCAGCAGGAGGGGACAGCAAGAGACCCAGTACTTC.

This chain uses TRBV10-3 with TRBJ2-3, with 7 bases that match TRBD1. The germline gives CDR1 ENHRY, CDR2 SYGVKD. This CDR3 region has 13 residues. After removal of 4 bases from V and 4 bases from J, the junction contained 2 bases not matched to a gene. CDR3 sequence reads: CAISGQGSDTQYF. In DNA form, the CDR3 reads TGTGCCATCAGTGGACAGGGCTCAGATACGCAGTATTTT.

The J gene is TRBJ2-5, the V gene TRBV5-1; D remains ambiguous. Trimming pared 0 bases from V and 0 bases from J, leaving 6 bases between. Germline CDR1 SGHRS, CDR2 YFSETQ. The CDR3 length is 14 residues. CDR3 nucleotides: TGCGCCAGCAGCTTGGGGCAGAACCAAGAGACCCAGTACTTC. This codes for CASSLGQNQETQYF.

This clone was seen once. The V and J genes are TRBV7-2 and TRBJ2-1; the match to TRBD2 covers 10 bases. The CDR3 is 18 amino acids. Germline CDR1 is SGHTA and CDR2 is FQGNSA. J was trimmed by 8 bases and V by 0 bases; bases with no gene match: 13. In DNA, the CDR3 is TGTGCCAGCAGCTTAGCTAGATATAGGTCTAGCGGGAGTCATGAGCAGTTCTTC. Its translation: CASSLARYRSSGSHEQFF.

The J gene is TRBJ2-5, the V gene TRBV7-9; 9 nucleotides match TRBD2. The CDR3 is made up of 16 amino acids. Unmatched junction bases numbered 8, after V lost 1 base and J lost 5 bases. Per the germline V gene, CDR1 is SEHNR and CDR2 is FQNEAQ (reference sequence). The CDR3 coding sequence is TGTGCCAGCAGCTTAGGGAGCGGGGGGCCCCGGGAGACCCAGTACTTC. As protein: CASSLGSGGPRETQYF.

The chain recombines TRBV15 with TRBJ1-1; tentative D call: TRBD1 (6 bases). Germline V gene sequence: CDR1 LNHNV, CDR2 YYDKDF (reference sequence). This CDR3 has 16 amino acids. V lost 5 bases and J 5 bases, leaving 21 bases between the germline ends. The CDR3 DNA is TGTGCCACCAGCCCGGGGGGGCTGGGGGCCCTAACTGAAGCTTTCTTT. Encoded protein: CATSPGGLGALTEAFF.

The chain has TRBV7-7 and TRBJ2-6; D may be TRBD2 (6 bases). CDR3 length equals 15 residues. V was clipped by 4 bases and J by 0 bases, with 7 bases between them. Germline V lookup: CDR1 SSHAT, CDR2 FNYEAQ (reference sequence). The CDR3 DNA sequence: TGTGCCAGCAGCTCCGGGGGCTCTGGGGCCAACGTCCTGACTTTC. The encoded protein is CASSSGGSGANVLTF.

V and J are TRBV7-6 and TRBJ2-7; no firm D call. The length of the CDR3 is 13 residues. V gave up 4 bases and J gave up 4 bases, with 11 bases separating them. Germline-derived CDR1 and CDR2 are SGHVS and FNYEAQ. The chain's CDR3 is CASSSPDIYEQYF. DNA of the CDR3: TGTGCCAGCAGCTCCCCAGACATTTACGAGCAGTACTTC.

The rearrangement joins TRBV5-5 to TRBJ1-5; 7 nucleotides agree with TRBD1. Trimming took 4 bases from V and 1 from J; bases not matched to a gene: 8. The CDR3 is made up of 16 amino acids. Germline V lookup: CDR1 SGHKS, CDR2 YYEKEE (reference sequence). The CDR3 nucleotides are TGTGCCAGCAGCCGTGACCGGGACAGCAGCAATCAGCCCCAGCATTTT. Protein: CASSRDRDSSNQPQHF.

This clone was detected once. This chain links TRBV6-6 with TRBJ2-7; the match to TRBD1 covers 7 bases. Per the germline V gene, CDR1 is MNHNY and CDR2 is SVGAGI (reference sequence). This CDR3 is 16 amino acids long. With V trimmed by 5 bases and J by 2 bases, 12 bases remained unmatched. The CDR3 region is CASSRQVMGTAYEQYF. DNA for the CDR3: TGTGCCAGCAGTCGACAAGTTATGGGGACAGCCTACGAGCAGTACTTC.

This clone was seen only once. The rearrangement uses TRBV19 and TRBJ2-2, with D perhaps matching TRBD2 (5 bases). The CDR3 loop spans 12 amino acids. Trimming took 6 bases from V and 7 from J, leaving 9 bases between them. The germline gives CDR1 LNHDA, CDR2 SQIVND (reference sequence). The CDR3 nucleotides are TGTGCCAGTAGGGAGAGGGTCGGGGAGCTGTTTTTT. Translating it yields CASRERVGELFF.

Worth noting for this clone: This CDR3 is also generated by other DNA sequences in the sample. The chain links TRBV5-6 to TRBJ1-1; no reliable D call. The germline gives CDR1 SGHDT, CDR2 YYEEEE. Trimming took 0 bases from V and 1 from J, leaving 7 bases between them. This CDR3 has 14 residues. CDR3 DNA: TGTGCCAGCAGCTTGGGACAAAGGAACACTGAAGCTTTCTTT. This gives the protein CASSLGQRNTEAFF.

The V gene is TRBV7-2, the J gene TRBJ2-1, with D possibly matching TRBD2 (5 bases). Germline V gives CDR1 SGHTA, CDR2 FQGNSA. The CDR3 is 17 amino acids. Between the trimmed V and J ends, which lost 2 bases and 0 bases, there was a span of 14 bases. The CDR3 is CASSLRLSESSYNEQFF. The CDR3 bases are TGTGCCAGCAGCTTACGGCTTAGCGAGAGCTCCTACAATGAGCAGTTCTTC. Using reference TRBV7-2 and TRBJ2-1 for the parts outside the CDR3, the full variable domain is GAGVSQSPSNKVTEKGKDVELRCDPISGHTALYWYRQSLGQGLEFLIYFQGNSAPDKSGLPSDRFSAERTGGSVSTLTIQRTQQEDSAVYLCASSLRLSESSYNEQFFGPGTRLTVL.

The chain joins TRBV6-4 to TRBJ2-1, with D perhaps TRBD1 (6 bases). The germline CDR1 and CDR2 sequences are MRHNA and SNTAGT. This CDR3 region has 14 residues. V was shortened by 6 bases and J by 5 bases, with 14 bases between the two germline ends. Here the CDR3 reads CASSTGLANNEQFF. The CDR3 region has the DNA TGTGCCAGCAGCACAGGGCTCGCAAACAATGAGCAGTTCTTC.

J is TRBJ2-7 and V is TRBV19; 12 bases fit TRBD2. The CDR3 has 15 residues. J was trimmed by 4 bases and V by 3 bases; bases with no gene match: 4. The germline V gene has CDR1 LNHDA and CDR2 SQIVND (reference sequence). The CDR3 reads CASSIKGLAGYEQYF. Here the CDR3 DNA reads TGTGCCAGTAGTATTAAAGGACTAGCGGGGTACGAGCAGTACTTC.

To note about this clone: The sample holds other DNA sequences that translate to the same CDR3. J is TRBJ2-1 and V is TRBV3-1 (or the pseudogene TRBV3-2); TRBD2 matches at 10 bases. The V and J ends lost 4 bases and 5 bases, in that order; junction bases with no gene match: 8. CDR3 length: 16 residues. The V gene's germline CDR1 is LGHDT and CDR2 YNNKEL (reference sequence). CDR3 residues: CASSRVAGGQNNEQFF. In DNA, the CDR3 is TGTGCCAGCAGCCGGGTAGCGGGGGGACAAAACAATGAGCAGTTCTTC.

The chain is built from TRBV19 and TRBJ1-4; D remains ambiguous. This CDR3 comprises 11 residues. CDR1 LNHDA and CDR2 SQIVND come from the germline V gene (reference sequence). The ends were cut back, 7 bases at V and 8 bases at J, with 8 bases in the middle. The CDR3 DNA reads as TGTGCCAGTAAGCGAAGCGAAAAACTGTTTTTT. It is translated as CASKRSEKLFF.

CDR3 sequence (DNA): TGTGCCAGCAGTGACCTTCCACCGGGACAGGGGGGCCCGGGGGGACTTCGGTCTTTCTTT. This gives the protein CASSDLPPGQGGPGGLRSFF. The gene calls are TRBV6-1 and TRBJ1-1; 11 bases are a match to TRBD1. Unmatched junction bases numbered 27, after V lost 3 bases and J lost 12 bases. Germline V gene lookup returns CDR1 MNHNS and CDR2 SASEGT. There are 20 residues in the CDR3.

The gene calls are TRBV6-5 and TRBJ1-2; 8 positions agree with TRBD1. From germline, CDR1 is MNHEY and CDR2 SVGAGI. The V gene end was trimmed by 8 bases and the J gene end by 7 bases; junction bases not matched to a gene: 12. This CDR3 is 14 amino acids long. CDR3 protein: CASVAGGIGSGYTF. Written as DNA, the CDR3 is TGTGCCAGCGTAGCAGGGGGCATCGGGTCTGGCTACACCTTC.